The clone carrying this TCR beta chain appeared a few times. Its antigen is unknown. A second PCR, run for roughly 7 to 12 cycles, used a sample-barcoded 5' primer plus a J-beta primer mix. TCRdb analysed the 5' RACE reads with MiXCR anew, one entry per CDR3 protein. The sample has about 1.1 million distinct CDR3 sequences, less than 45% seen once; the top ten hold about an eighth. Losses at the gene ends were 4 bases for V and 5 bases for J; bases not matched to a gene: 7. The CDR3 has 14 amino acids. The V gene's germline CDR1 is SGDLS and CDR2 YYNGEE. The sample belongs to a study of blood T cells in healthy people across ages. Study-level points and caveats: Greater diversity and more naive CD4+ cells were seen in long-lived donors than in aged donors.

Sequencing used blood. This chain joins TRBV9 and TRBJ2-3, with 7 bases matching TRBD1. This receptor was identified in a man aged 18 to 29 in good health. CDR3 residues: CASSPRQGRDTQYF. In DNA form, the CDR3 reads TGTGCCAGCAGCCCGCGACAGGGAAGAGATACGCAGTATTTT.